This T cell receptor (beta chain) is drawn from a study of cytomegalovirus exposure and HLA in healthy donors. With 60 Vbeta and 13 Jbeta primers, the PCR was carried out. The data were produced by immunoSEQ multiplex PCR, yet TCRdb's version contains in-frame clones alone and is incomplete. The sample shows roughly 100,000 clones, roughly 70% of them seen only once. As for this clone: Its antigen remains unknown.

General study findings and limits: Data from an earlier analysis indicated that most TCR beta V segments were productive either about 87% or about 30% of the time. Rare TCR sequences predominated, though certain public TCRs were found in many donors. HLA-A and HLA-B allele assignments for most subjects were reportedly predicted accurately using TCR beta sequences. Later analysis indicated greater clonal expansion among HLA-associated TCR beta chains than among equally common other chains.

After removal of 10 bases from V and 4 bases from J, the junction contained 12 bases not matched to a gene. CDR3 length: 14 amino acids. Germline CDR1 is SGHNT and CDR2 is YYREEE (reference sequence). This rearrangement joins TRBV5-4 to TRBJ1-2; 8 nucleotides agree with TRBD1. The clonotype was recovered from a man between 35 and 55 years old in good health and CMV-seronegative. The sequenced material came from PBMCs. Here the CDR3 reads CAAWATGEAYGYTF. In DNA, the CDR3 is TGTGCCGCATGGGCGACAGGGGAAGCCTATGGCTACACCTTC.